Each of the 4 T cell receptor beta chains below was sequenced from the same sample in a study of T-cell reconstitution after alpha-beta-depleted transplantation in children. The library targeted TCRbeta and was prepared with unique molecular identifiers. TCRdb reprocessed the PCR reads via MiXCR and lists one record per CDR3 protein. The data contain about 640,000 distinct CDR3 sequences, 10% to 15% of them singletons. The input for sequencing was PBMCs, mostly from graft donor cells, taken 360 days after TCRalphabeta/CD19-depleted stem cell transplant. Receptor source: a male patient under 18 who had a stem cell transplant for acute myeloid leukemia, so the T cells may come from the graft donor.

This clonotype was seen only a few times. CDR3 in DNA: TGCAGCGTTGTTTTGGGGACAGGCAATACTGAAGCTTTCTTT. The encoded protein is CSVVLGTGNTEAFF. The rearrangement joins TRBV29-1 to TRBJ1-1; TRBD1 matches at 8 bases. V trimming: 4 bases; J trimming: 5 bases; junction bases outside the gene matches: 9. Germline-derived CDR1 and CDR2 are SQVTM and ANQGSEA. The CDR3 contains 14 residues.

This clonotype came up many times. The CDR3 DNA reads TGTGCCAGCAGCTTACGCGTCCGCACAGATACGCAGTATTTT. Its protein is CASSLRVRTDTQYF. The genes are TRBV7-3 and TRBJ2-3; the D is unclear. The V and J ends lost 2 bases and 1 base respectively, with 7 bases between them. Germline-derived CDR1 and CDR2 are SGHTA and FQGTGA. The length of the CDR3 is 14 residues.

The chain has TRBV12-3 or TRBV12-4 and TRBJ2-7; D unresolved. The CDR3 contains 15 residues. V was trimmed by 6 bases and J by 7 bases, leaving 22 bases between them. CDR3 sequence: CASSHPGSQMGEQYF. The CDR3 region has the DNA TGTGCCAGCAGCCACCCGGGTTCTCAAATGGGGGAGCAGTACTTC.

V is TRBV4-3 and J is TRBJ2-7; D is possibly TRBD1 or TRBD2 (5 bases each). The CDR3 is made up of 15 amino acids. The V end lost 1 base, the J end lost 2 bases, and 12 bases lay between the germline ends. From germline, CDR1 is LGHNA and CDR2 YSLEER. The CDR3 reads CASSQANGTPYEQYF. CDR3 coding DNA: TGCGCCAGCAGCCAAGCGAACGGGACCCCCTACGAGCAGTACTTC.